One sample yielded the 30 T cell receptor beta chains listed below, sequenced in a study of shared clonotypes between healthy human individuals. The repertoire was sequenced with immunoSEQ multiplex PCR; TCRdb's copy has only in-frame clones and lacks some. In the table there are some 1.5 million clones, approximately 97% of which are singletons. Sequencing used naive CD4+ T cells sorted from blood. Subset of the sample: CD45RA+ positively selected. Receptors originate from a man aged 25-45 years in good health.

This chain links TRBV15 with TRBJ2-1, with a possible D match to TRBD2 (6 bases). The length of the CDR3 is 16 residues. Germline loops: CDR1 LNHNV, CDR2 YYDKDF (reference sequence). Trimming shortened V by 6 bases and J by 6 bases, and 21 bases separated the two germline ends. DNA of the CDR3: TGTGCCACCAGGCACAATCTAGCGACCCAATCCAATGAGCAGTTCTTC. It is translated as CATRHNLATQSNEQFF.

The J gene is TRBJ1-1, the V gene TRBV2, with D unclear. V dropped 9 bases and J dropped 5 bases, with 7 bases sitting between them. This CDR3 has 10 residues. Germline V CDR1 and CDR2: SNHLY, FYNNEI. The CDR3 region has the DNA TGTGCCAGGGGGTCGACTGAAGCTTTCTTT. This translates into CARGSTEAFF.

The V call is TRBV7-2, the J call TRBJ1-5; D ambiguous. Per the germline V gene, CDR1 is SGHTA and CDR2 is FQGNSA. The ends were cut back, 0 bases at V and 4 bases at J, with 13 bases in the middle. The CDR3 sequence is 16 residues long. CDR3 sequence reads: CASSLAPVYPNQPQHF. The CDR3 region has the DNA TGTGCCAGCAGCTTAGCCCCCGTTTATCCAAATCAGCCCCAGCATTTT.

The chain links TRBV7-8 to TRBJ2-6, with D unclear. V shed 3 bases and J shed 1 base, with 4 bases lying between them. The CDR3 sequence is 14 residues long. Germline loops: CDR1 SGHVS, CDR2 FQNEAQ. The CDR3 here is CASSFSSGANVLTF. The CDR3 region has the DNA TGTGCCAGCAGCTTCAGTTCTGGGGCCAACGTCCTGACTTTC.

The chain combines TRBV19 with TRBJ1-5, with D tentatively TRBD1 (5 bases). Germline lookup yields CDR1 LNHDA and CDR2 SQIVND (reference sequence). The length of the CDR3 is 13 residues. Trimming pared 1 base from V and 6 bases from J, leaving 7 bases between. The CDR3 nucleotides are TGTGCCAGTAGTATAGGGGGGACTCAGCCCCAGCATTTT. Its protein is CASSIGGTQPQHF. The whole variable domain, filled in from reference TRBV19 and TRBJ1-5, reads DGGITQSPKYLFRKEGQNVTLSCEQNLNHDAMYWYRQDPGQGLRLIYYSQIVNDFQKGDIAEGYSVSREKKESFPLTVTSAQKNPTAFYLCASSIGGTQPQHFGDGTRLSIL.

The chain combines TRBV11-2 with TRBJ2-7; 7 bases line up with TRBD2. Germline V gene sequence: CDR1 SGHAT, CDR2 FQNNGV. Trimming cost V 0 bases and J 3 bases; bases outside gene matches: 14. The CDR3 totals 18 residues. CDR3 sequence reads: CASSLDASGGHYYYEQYF. The DNA for the CDR3 is TGTGCCAGCAGCTTAGATGCTAGCGGCGGCCACTACTACTACGAGCAGTACTTC.

The V gene is TRBV28, the J gene TRBJ1-4; 7 bases are a match to TRBD1. The CDR3 spans 13 residues. Germline trimming cut 5 bases from V and 7 bases from J; bases unmatched to any gene: 4. The V gene's germline CDR1 is MDHEN and CDR2 SYDVKM. This chain's CDR3 is CASSGTAVEKLFF. DNA for the CDR3: TGTGCCAGCAGTGGGACAGCTGTTGAAAAACTGTTTTTT.

This clone was detected once. The chain couples TRBV23-1 to TRBJ1-5, with D unclear. TRBV23-1 is noted as an ORF with a role that remains uncertain. The CDR3 totals 14 residues. The V end lost 4 bases, the J end lost 4 bases, and 11 bases lay between the germline ends. Here the CDR3 reads CASSRAESNQPQHF. The CDR3 nucleotides are TGCGCCAGCAGTCGAGCGGAGTCAAATCAGCCCCAGCATTTT.

The count of this clone is one. V is TRBV18 and J is TRBJ2-1; 12 bases are shared with TRBD2. Trimming took 6 bases from V and 5 from J; bases not matched to a gene: 8. CDR1 KGHSH and CDR2 LQKENI come from the germline V gene. CDR3 length: 16 residues. The DNA for the CDR3 is TGTGCCAGCTCCCTGGGACTAGCGGGTCCCCACAATGAGCAGTTCTTC. Translation gives CASSLGLAGPHNEQFF. Looking up the rest from reference TRBV18 and TRBJ2-1 gives the full variable domain: NAGVMQNPRHLVRRRGQEARLRCSPMKGHSHVYWYRQLPEEGLKFMVYLQKENIIDESGMPKERFSAEFPKEGPSILRIQQVVRGDSAAYFCASSLGLAGPHNEQFFGPGTRLTVL.

The V gene is TRBV9, the J gene TRBJ2-5; tentatively, D is TRBD2 (5 bases). CDR1 and CDR2 (germline): SGDLS, YYNGEE. The V end lost 7 bases, the J end lost 4 bases, and 17 bases lay between the germline ends. This CDR3 region has 14 residues. CDR3 loop: CASAEAGLGETQYF. The CDR3 DNA follows: TGTGCCAGCGCGGAGGCGGGCCTAGGAGAGACCCAGTACTTC.

The chain is built from TRBV2 and TRBJ2-3; the match to TRBD2 covers 9 bases. Germline CDR1 SNHLY, CDR2 FYNNEI. The V and J ends lost 5 bases and 8 bases, in that order; junction bases with no gene match: 2. This CDR3 is 12 amino acids long. This CDR3 is CASSLREGTQYF. The CDR3, as DNA: TGTGCCAGCAGTTTGCGGGAGGGTACGCAGTATTTT. The entire variable domain, with the rest obtained from reference TRBV2 and TRBJ2-3, is as follows: EPEVTQTPSHQVTQMGQEVILRCVPISNHLYFYWYRQILGQKVEFLVSFYNNEISEKSEIFDDQFSVERPDGSNFTLKIRSTKLEDSAMYFCASSLREGTQYFGPGTRLTVL.

The chain links TRBV4-3 to TRBJ1-5; 9 bases are shared with TRBD1. V shed 1 base and J 7 bases; nucleotides not matched to a gene: 5. The CDR3 spans 15 residues. Looked up from germline, CDR1 is LGHNA and CDR2 is YSLEER. The CDR3 DNA follows: TGCGCCAGCAGCCAAGGGACAGGGGTAGGGCAGCCCCAGCATTTT. Translating it yields CASSQGTGVGQPQHF.

This chain links TRBV5-1 with TRBJ1-2; possibly TRBD1 for D (6 bases). This CDR3 spans 14 amino acids. V was trimmed by 1 base and J by 3 bases, leaving 10 bases between them. CDR1 SGHRS and CDR2 YFSETQ come from the germline V gene. The CDR3 loop is CASSLTTGYYGYTF. Here the CDR3 DNA reads TGCGCCAGCAGCTTGACCACAGGGTACTATGGCTACACCTTC.

This clone occurred once. This rearrangement joins TRBV4-1 to TRBJ2-5; D is undetermined. Germline V gene sequence: CDR1 MGHRA, CDR2 YSYEKL. Trimming took 3 bases from V and 5 from J, leaving 16 bases between them. The CDR3 has 15 amino acids. The CDR3 DNA reads as TGCGCCAGCAGCCACTCCCCAGTGGGCGACGAGACCCAGTACTTC. Its protein is CASSHSPVGDETQYF.

The chain recombines TRBV28 with TRBJ2-7; 9 positions match TRBD2. Germline CDR1 MDHEN, CDR2 SYDVKM. The CDR3 extends over 17 amino acids. V lost 7 bases to trimming and J lost 5 bases; unmatched junction nucleotides: 18. CDR3 in amino acids: CASNPRRSGRGFHEQYF. For the CDR3, the DNA is TGTGCCAGCAACCCTCGTCGTAGCGGGAGAGGTTTCCACGAGCAGTACTTC. The full variable domain, with the rest looked up from reference TRBV28 and TRBJ2-7, is DVKVTQSSRYLVKRTGEKVFLECVQDMDHENMFWYRQDPGLGLRLIYFSYDVKMKEKGDIPEGYSVSREKKERFSLILESASTNQTSMYLCASNPRRSGRGFHEQYFGPGTRLTVT.

The V call is TRBV5-1, the J call TRBJ1-1, with a possible D match to TRBD1 (5 bases). Looked up from germline, CDR1 is SGHRS and CDR2 is YFSETQ. Trimming took off 2 bases at V and 8 bases at J, with 22 bases between the two ends. This CDR3 has 16 residues. The CDR3 is CASSLYSPGPPREAFF. The CDR3 bases are TGCGCCAGCAGCTTATATTCTCCGGGACCGCCGCGCGAAGCTTTCTTT.

V is TRBV7-9 and J is TRBJ1-1; TRBD1 matches 9 bases. CDR1 SEHNR and CDR2 FQNEAQ come from the germline V gene (reference sequence). The junction had 5 bases not matched to a gene; V was cut back by 2 bases and J by 1 base. The CDR3 totals 16 residues. CDR3 region: CASSLRNRGPNTEAFF. Written as DNA, the CDR3 is TGTGCCAGCAGCTTACGCAACAGGGGGCCGAACACTGAAGCTTTCTTT.

The V and J genes are TRBV27 and TRBJ2-7; weak D call: TRBD1 (5 bases). The V and J ends lost 2 bases and 2 bases respectively, with 16 bases between them. The CDR3 totals 16 residues. CDR1 MNHEY and CDR2 SMNVEV come from the germline V gene (reference sequence). The CDR3 protein is CASSLHQGMTAYEQYF. The CDR3 coding sequence is TGTGCCAGCAGTTTACACCAGGGAATGACGGCCTACGAGCAGTACTTC.

The J gene is TRBJ2-7, the V gene TRBV30; 9 nucleotides agree with TRBD2. V trimming: 2 bases; J trimming: 4 bases; junction bases outside the gene matches: 15. This CDR3 is built from 17 residues. CDR1 and CDR2 (germline): GTSNPN, SVGIG (reference sequence). DNA for the CDR3: TGTGCCTGGAGTATTGGCCCGAGCGGGAGGAATTTATACGAGCAGTACTTC. Amino acids: CAWSIGPSGRNLYEQYF.

This chain joins TRBV27 and TRBJ2-2; 11 bases line up with TRBD2. The CDR3 length is 18 residues. Germline V gene sequence: CDR1 MNHEY, CDR2 SMNVEV (reference sequence). V trimming: 5 bases; J trimming: 0 bases; junction bases outside the gene matches: 8. CDR3 amino acids: CASSKRPGLAANTGELFF. The CDR3 DNA follows: TGTGCCAGCAGTAAACGACCGGGACTAGCGGCGAACACCGGGGAGCTGTTTTTT.

The chain uses TRBV11-2 and TRBJ2-7; a possible D gene is TRBD2 (5 bases). The V gene lost 2 bases and the J gene lost 4 bases, with 15 bases spanning the gap. CDR3 size: 15 residues. Germline-derived CDR1 and CDR2 are SGHAT and FQNNGV. This chain's CDR3 is CASSLNSPWRYEQYF. The DNA of the CDR3 is TGTGCCAGCAGCTTAAACAGCCCTTGGAGGTACGAGCAGTACTTC.

V is TRBV29-1 and J is TRBJ2-3; D might be TRBD2 (6 bases). This CDR3 is 14 amino acids long. Germline CDR1 and CDR2: SQVTM and ANQGSEA. V shed 5 bases and J shed 0 bases, with 12 bases lying between them. The CDR3 protein is CSVTGLSSTDTQYF. CDR3 in DNA: TGCAGCGTTACCGGACTATCGAGCACAGATACGCAGTATTTT.

As regards this clone: Other DNA sequences in the same sample also yield this CDR3. V and J are TRBV29-1 and TRBJ1-1, with D unclear. The CDR3 loop spans 13 amino acids. V gave up 1 base and J gave up 1 base, with 7 bases separating them. Germline V gives CDR1 SQVTM, CDR2 ANQGSEA. The DNA of the CDR3 is TGCAGCGTTGAAGGGGGAGGGAACACTGAAGCTTTCTTT. Residues: CSVEGGGNTEAFF.

The chain combines TRBV7-9 with TRBJ2-7; the match to TRBD2 covers 12 bases. The V gene end was trimmed by 5 bases and the J gene end by 2 bases; junction bases not matched to a gene: 7. The CDR3 is 16 residues long. From germline, CDR1 is SEHNR and CDR2 FQNEAQ (reference sequence). This chain's CDR3 is CASSRRTSGTTYEQYF. The CDR3 DNA is TGTGCCAGCAGCCGACGGACTAGCGGGACCACCTACGAGCAGTACTTC.

This clone was recorded only once. The chain employs TRBV7-3 and TRBJ2-1; 10 bases line up with TRBD2. CDR1 SGHTA and CDR2 FQGTGA come from the germline V gene. V was pared by 5 bases and J by 7 bases, with 5 bases of the junction left unmatched. This CDR3 spans 14 amino acids. The CDR3 nucleotides are TGTGCCAGCAGCACCGGGACTAGCGTGAATGAGCAGTTCTTC. Translating gives CASSTGTSVNEQFF.

The chain uses TRBV18 and TRBJ2-7; 7 bases are shared with TRBD1. The CDR3 extends over 17 amino acids. V was pared by 3 bases and J by 2 bases, with 13 bases of the junction left unmatched. Germline lookup yields CDR1 KGHSH and CDR2 LQKENI. The CDR3 DNA is TGTGCCAGCTCACCCTCCGGGACAGAACGTCGGACCTACGAGCAGTACTTC. It is translated as CASSPSGTERRTYEQYF. The entire variable domain, with the rest obtained from reference TRBV18 and TRBJ2-7, is as follows: NAGVMQNPRHLVRRRGQEARLRCSPMKGHSHVYWYRQLPEEGLKFMVYLQKENIIDESGMPKERFSAEFPKEGPSILRIQQVVRGDSAAYFCASSPSGTERRTYEQYFGPGTRLTVT.

The rearrangement links TRBV27 to TRBJ2-5; D is possibly TRBD2 (5 bases). The V end lost 5 bases, the J end lost 4 bases, and 14 bases lay between the germline ends. The V gene's germline CDR1 is MNHEY and CDR2 SMNVEV (reference sequence). This CDR3 has 14 amino acids. The CDR3 sequence is CASSAWEIPETQYF. Here the CDR3 DNA reads TGTGCCAGCAGTGCTTGGGAGATCCCAGAGACCCAGTACTTC.

This clone is a singleton in its sample. This chain links TRBV7-8 with TRBJ1-1, with D maybe TRBD1 (5 bases). CDR3 length equals 14 residues. From germline, CDR1 is SGHVS and CDR2 FQNEAQ. Trimming cost V 5 bases and J 0 bases, with 10 bases left between them. The CDR3 region is CASSPGLMNTEAFF. In DNA, the CDR3 is TGTGCCAGCAGCCCGGGACTAATGAACACTGAAGCTTTCTTT.

In nucleotides, the CDR3 is TGTGCCAGCAGTCCCGAAGGGGGAGGGGTCTACGAGCAGTACTTC. Translating gives CASSPEGGGVYEQYF. V and J are TRBV2 and TRBJ2-7; maybe TRBD2 (7 bases). Germline assignment: CDR1 SNHLY and CDR2 FYNNEI. This CDR3 has 15 residues. With 5 bases removed from V and 3 bases from J, the gap between germline ends came to 17 bases.

The rearrangement joins TRBV18 to TRBJ2-2; 10 nucleotides match TRBD1. J lost 6 bases, V lost 0 bases, and 1 base had no gene match. Germline CDR1 reads KGHSH; CDR2 reads LQKENI. The CDR3 spans 15 residues. CDR3 protein: CASSPPGTGAGELFF. The CDR3 DNA reads TGTGCCAGCTCACCACCCGGGACAGGGGCCGGGGAGCTGTTTTTT.